One T cell receptor (beta chain) is described in this entry. The antigen it recognizes is unknown. Base quality data are lacking; no much larger clone is found one base away. This sample is part of a study of blood T cell repertoires in COVID-19 (dated by TCRdb to about 2020). Notes on the research overall: The collaborator samples originated in the United States, Italy and Spain and spanned the acute and convalescent phases of COVID-19. Deeply sampled blood TCRbeta repertoires from subjects exposed to, actively infected with, or recovered from COVID-19 were included in the dataset. Samples came from the ongoing ImmuneRACE study (first 160 participants) plus 1,254 subjects from 6 global collaborators. HLA class I and class II types, where available, came from metadata supplied by the sample provider rather than from assay-based typing. The material from the prospective study consisted of cDNA or gDNA derived from T cells, B-cell-depleted T cells, or PBMCs. A freely available public database, intended as a resource for researchers studying the immune response to SARS-CoV-2, is where the repertoires were released. A de-identified subject ID, COVID-19 status, age in years and sex were almost always included in the sample metadata.

TCRbeta CDR3 regions were amplified from genomic DNA by means of the immunoSEQ Assay, a bias-controlled multiplex PCR. The study's processing was this. Nucleated cell counts per sample were estimated from amplification of reference gene primers within the assay. To quantify the absolute abundance of each unique TCRbeta CDR3 rearrangement, sequence reads were collapsed and filtered. For each sample, productive Simpson clonality was calculated as the square root of Simpson's diversity index across productive rearrangements. Here the immuneACCESS table is served through TCRdb, limited to in-frame sequences with V and J called. Missing clones are a known gap in these copies; in checked studies unresolved V genes cover under half, and the rest lacks a known reason. V, J and clone size derive from that table, while D and trimming were established from the DNA sequence. For this sample the table gives about 270,000 clones, of which 80% to 85% were detected only once. The ten largest clonotypes hold just under 3% of the sample.

The investigation overall reported the following: Clinical and demographic metadata were provided uncurated, with the amount varying by source and participant.

Taken from cysteine to phenylalanine, the CDR3 has 14 residues. Of the read, only the CDR3 DNA is kept; its 42 bases are in frame from base 1. According to the germline V gene, CDR1 reads SQVTM and CDR2 reads ANQGSEA. Germline trimming: 6 bases from V, 1 base from J; junction bases outside gene matches: 5. The collaborating institutions used their own protocols to collect whole blood in K2EDTA tubes. For TCRbeta analysis, collaborators shipped samples in one of three forms: frozen whole blood, isolated PBMCs, or DNA extracted from either of those sample types. In this chain, TRBV29-1 is recombined with TRBJ2-7, with 11 junctional bases fitting TRBD1. The sample consisted of peripheral blood. The TCR originated in an older woman with active or convalescent COVID-19. The sequenced DNA: TGCAGCGTAGAGGGACAGGGGGATTCCTACGAGCAGTACTTC. It translates to CSVEGQGDSYEQYF.